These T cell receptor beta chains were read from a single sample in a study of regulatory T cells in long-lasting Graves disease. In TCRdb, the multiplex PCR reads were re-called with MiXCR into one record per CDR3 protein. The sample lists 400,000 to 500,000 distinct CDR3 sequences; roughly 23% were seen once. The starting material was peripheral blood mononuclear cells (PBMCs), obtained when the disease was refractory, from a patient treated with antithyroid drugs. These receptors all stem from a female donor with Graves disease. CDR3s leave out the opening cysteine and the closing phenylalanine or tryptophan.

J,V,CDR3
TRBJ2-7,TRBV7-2,ASSLKGISSYEQY
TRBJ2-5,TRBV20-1,SARIGGWETQY
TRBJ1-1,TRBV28,ASSFLGRGTEAF
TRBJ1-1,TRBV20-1,SARDPHEAF
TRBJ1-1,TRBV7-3,ASSPRDRNTEAF
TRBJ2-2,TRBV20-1,SARDEGLAGTGELF
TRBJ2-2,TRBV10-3,AIREGSNTGELF
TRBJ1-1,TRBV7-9,ASSLERITEAF
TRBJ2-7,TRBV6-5,ASSYIPAGEQY
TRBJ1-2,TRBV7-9,ASSLGQPVNYGYT
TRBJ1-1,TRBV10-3,AISTGQNTEAF
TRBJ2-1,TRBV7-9,ASSLAQSGEQF
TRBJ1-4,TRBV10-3,AISESGLGKLF
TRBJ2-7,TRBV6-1,ASSTNTGGRSYEQY
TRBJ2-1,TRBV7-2,ASSLLAGGPIYNEQF
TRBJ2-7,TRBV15,ATSRGSSGRPT